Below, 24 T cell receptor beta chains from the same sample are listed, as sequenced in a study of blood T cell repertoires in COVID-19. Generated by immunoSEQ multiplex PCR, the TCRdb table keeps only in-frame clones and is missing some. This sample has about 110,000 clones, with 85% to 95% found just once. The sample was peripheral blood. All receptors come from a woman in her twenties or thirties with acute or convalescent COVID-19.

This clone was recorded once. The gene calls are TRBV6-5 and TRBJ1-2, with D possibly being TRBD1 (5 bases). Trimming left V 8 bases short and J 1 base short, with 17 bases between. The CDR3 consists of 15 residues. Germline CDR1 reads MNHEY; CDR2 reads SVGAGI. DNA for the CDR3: TGTGCCAGCCTGGGGCAATTCATACTTAACTATGGCTACACCTTC. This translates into CASLGQFILNYGYTF.

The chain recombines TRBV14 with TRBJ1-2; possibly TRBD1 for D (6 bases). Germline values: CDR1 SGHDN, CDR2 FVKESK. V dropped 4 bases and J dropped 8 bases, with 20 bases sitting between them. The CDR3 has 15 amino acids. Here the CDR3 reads CASSPSLGDISGYTF. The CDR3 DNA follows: TGTGCCAGCAGCCCCTCATTAGGGGACATTAGCGGCTACACCTTC.

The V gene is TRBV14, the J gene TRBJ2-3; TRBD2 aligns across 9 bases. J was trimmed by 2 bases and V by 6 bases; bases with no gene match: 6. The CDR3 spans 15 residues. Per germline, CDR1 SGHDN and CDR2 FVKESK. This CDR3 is CASRAGLANTDTQYF. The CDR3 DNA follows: TGTGCCAGCAGGGCAGGACTAGCGAACACAGATACGCAGTATTTT.

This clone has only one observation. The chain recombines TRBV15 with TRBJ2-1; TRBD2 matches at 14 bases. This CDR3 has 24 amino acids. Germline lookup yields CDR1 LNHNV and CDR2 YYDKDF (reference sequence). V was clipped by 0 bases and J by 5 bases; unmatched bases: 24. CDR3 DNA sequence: TGTGCCACCAGCAGAGATCTACAGGGGGGGACTAGCGGGAGTCATTGGACCATCCACAATGAGCAGTTCTTC. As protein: CATSRDLQGGTSGSHWTIHNEQFF.

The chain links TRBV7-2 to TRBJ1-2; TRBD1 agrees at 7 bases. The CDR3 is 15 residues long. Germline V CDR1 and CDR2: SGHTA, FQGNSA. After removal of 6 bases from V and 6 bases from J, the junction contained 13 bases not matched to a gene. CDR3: CASSSPTGLRDGYTF. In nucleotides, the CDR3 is TGTGCCAGCAGTTCACCGACAGGGCTCCGGGATGGCTACACCTTC.

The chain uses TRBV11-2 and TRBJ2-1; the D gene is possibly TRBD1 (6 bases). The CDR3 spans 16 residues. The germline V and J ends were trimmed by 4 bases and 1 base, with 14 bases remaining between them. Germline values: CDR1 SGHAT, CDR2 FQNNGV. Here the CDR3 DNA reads TGTGCCAGCAGCTCTATGGGGGCAAGTTCCTACAATGAGCAGTTCTTC. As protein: CASSSMGASSYNEQFF.

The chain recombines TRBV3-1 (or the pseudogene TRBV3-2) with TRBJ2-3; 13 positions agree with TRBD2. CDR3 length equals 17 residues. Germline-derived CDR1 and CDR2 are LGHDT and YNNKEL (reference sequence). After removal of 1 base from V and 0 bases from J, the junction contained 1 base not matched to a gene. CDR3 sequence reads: CASSQGTSGGSTDTQYF. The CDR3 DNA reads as TGTGCCAGCAGCCAAGGGACTAGCGGGGGTAGCACAGATACGCAGTATTTT.

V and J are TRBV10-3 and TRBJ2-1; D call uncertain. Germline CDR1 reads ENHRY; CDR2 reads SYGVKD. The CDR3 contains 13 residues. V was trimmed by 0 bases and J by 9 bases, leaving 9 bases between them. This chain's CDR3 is CAISESLRSEQFF. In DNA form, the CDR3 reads TGTGCCATCAGTGAGTCTTTGAGGAGTGAGCAGTTCTTC.

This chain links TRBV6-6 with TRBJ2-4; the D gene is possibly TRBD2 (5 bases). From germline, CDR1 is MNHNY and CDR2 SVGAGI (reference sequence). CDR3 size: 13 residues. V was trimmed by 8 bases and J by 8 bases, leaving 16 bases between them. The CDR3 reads CASRRRNGDIQYF. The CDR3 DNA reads TGTGCCAGCCGGAGACGGAACGGGGACATTCAGTACTTC.

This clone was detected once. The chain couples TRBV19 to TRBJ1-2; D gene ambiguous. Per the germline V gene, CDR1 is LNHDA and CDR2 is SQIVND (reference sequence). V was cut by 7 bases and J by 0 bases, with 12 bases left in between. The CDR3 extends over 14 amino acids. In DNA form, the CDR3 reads TGTGCCAGTAAACCCCCGGGAGCTAACTATGGCTACACCTTC. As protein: CASKPPGANYGYTF.

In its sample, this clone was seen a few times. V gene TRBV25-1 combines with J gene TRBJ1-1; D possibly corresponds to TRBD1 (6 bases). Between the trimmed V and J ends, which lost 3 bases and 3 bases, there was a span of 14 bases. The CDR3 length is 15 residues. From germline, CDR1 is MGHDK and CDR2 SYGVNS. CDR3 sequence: CASSDPQGVDTEAFF. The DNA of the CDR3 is TGTGCCAGCAGTGACCCACAGGGCGTGGACACTGAAGCTTTCTTT. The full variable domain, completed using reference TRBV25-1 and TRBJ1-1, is EADIYQTPRYLVIGTGKKITLECSQTMGHDKMYWYQQDPGMELHLIHYSYGVNSTEKGDLSSESTVSRIRTEHFPLTLESARPSHTSQYLCASSDPQGVDTEAFFGQGTRLTVV.

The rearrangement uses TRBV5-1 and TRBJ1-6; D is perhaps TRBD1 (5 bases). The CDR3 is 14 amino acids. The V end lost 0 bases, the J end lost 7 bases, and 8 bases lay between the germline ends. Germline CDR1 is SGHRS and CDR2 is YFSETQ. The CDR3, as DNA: TGCGCCAGCAGCTTGGAGGGGCCCAATTCACCCCTCCACTTT. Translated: CASSLEGPNSPLHF.

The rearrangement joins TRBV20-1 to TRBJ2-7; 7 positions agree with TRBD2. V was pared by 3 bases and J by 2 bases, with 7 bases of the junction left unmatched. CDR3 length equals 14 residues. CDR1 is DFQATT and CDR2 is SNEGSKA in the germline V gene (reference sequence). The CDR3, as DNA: TGCAGTGCTAGTGGAGGGAGGGCCCCCTACGAGCAGTACTTC. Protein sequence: CSASGGRAPYEQYF.

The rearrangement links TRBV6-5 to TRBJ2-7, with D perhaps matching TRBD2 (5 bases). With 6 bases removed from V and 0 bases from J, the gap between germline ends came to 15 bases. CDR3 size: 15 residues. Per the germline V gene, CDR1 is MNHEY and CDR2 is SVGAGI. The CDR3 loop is CASRRSGMPSYEQYF. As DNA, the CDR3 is TGTGCCAGCAGACGCAGCGGAATGCCCTCCTACGAGCAGTACTTC.

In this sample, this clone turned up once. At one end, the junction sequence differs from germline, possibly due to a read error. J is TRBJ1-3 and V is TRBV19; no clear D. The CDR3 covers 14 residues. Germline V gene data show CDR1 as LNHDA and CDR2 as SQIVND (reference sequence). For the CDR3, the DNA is TGTGCCAGTAATATAGGGCACTCTGGAAACACCATATATTTT. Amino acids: CASNIGHSGNTIYF.

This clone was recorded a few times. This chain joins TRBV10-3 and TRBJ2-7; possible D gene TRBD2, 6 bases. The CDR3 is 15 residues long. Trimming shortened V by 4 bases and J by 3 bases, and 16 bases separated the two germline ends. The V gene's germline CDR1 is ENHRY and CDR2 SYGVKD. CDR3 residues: CAISGGDGRNYEQYF. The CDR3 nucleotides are TGTGCCATCAGTGGGGGGGATGGCAGGAACTACGAGCAGTACTTC.

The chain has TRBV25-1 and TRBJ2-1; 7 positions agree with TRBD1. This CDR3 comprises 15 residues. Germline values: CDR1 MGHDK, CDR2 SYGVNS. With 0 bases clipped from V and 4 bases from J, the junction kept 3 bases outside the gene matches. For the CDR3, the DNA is TGTGCCAGCAGTGAATATAGGACAGGTTACAATGAGCAGTTCTTC. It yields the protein CASSEYRTGYNEQFF.

The CDR3 region is CASSVAGGQETQYF. The CDR3 DNA sequence: TGTGCCAGCAGCGTAGCAGGGGGCCAAGAGACCCAGTACTTC. J is TRBJ2-5 and V is TRBV9, with 7 bases lining up with TRBD1. This CDR3 comprises 14 residues. Germline V lookup: CDR1 SGDLS, CDR2 YYNGEE. J was trimmed by 1 base and V by 0 bases; bases with no gene match: 0.

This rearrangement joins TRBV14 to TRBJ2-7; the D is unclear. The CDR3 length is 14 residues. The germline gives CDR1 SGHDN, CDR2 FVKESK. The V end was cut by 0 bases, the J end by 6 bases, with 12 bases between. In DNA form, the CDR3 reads TGTGCCAGCAGCCAAGATGCGACAATGGTCGAGCAGTACTTC. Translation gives CASSQDATMVEQYF.

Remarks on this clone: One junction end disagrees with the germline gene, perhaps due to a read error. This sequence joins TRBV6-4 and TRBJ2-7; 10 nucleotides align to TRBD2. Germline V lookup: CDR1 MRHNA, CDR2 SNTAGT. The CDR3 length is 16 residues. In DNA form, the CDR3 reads TGTGCCAGCAGTGAGGGAGGGCTAGCGGGGGTCTACGAGCAGCACTTC. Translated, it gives CASSEGGLAGVYEQHF.

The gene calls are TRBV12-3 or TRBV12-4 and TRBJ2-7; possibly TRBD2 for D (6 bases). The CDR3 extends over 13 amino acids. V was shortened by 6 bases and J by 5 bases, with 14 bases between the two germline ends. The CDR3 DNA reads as TGTGCCAGCAGCGGGACTCTTTTCCACGAGCAGTACTTC. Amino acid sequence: CASSGTLFHEQYF.

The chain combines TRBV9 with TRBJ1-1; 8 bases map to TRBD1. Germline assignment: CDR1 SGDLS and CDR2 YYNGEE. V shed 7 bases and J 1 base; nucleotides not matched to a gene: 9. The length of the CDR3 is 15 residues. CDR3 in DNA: TGTGCCAGCGGAGAAACCGGGACAGGGAACACTGAAGCTTTCTTT. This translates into CASGETGTGNTEAFF. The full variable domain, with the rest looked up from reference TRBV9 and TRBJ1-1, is DSGVTQTPKHLITATGQRVTLRCSPRSGDLSVYWYQQSLDQGLQFLIQYYNGEERAKGNILERFSAQQFPDLHSELNLSSLELGDSALYFCASGETGTGNTEAFFGQGTRLTVV.

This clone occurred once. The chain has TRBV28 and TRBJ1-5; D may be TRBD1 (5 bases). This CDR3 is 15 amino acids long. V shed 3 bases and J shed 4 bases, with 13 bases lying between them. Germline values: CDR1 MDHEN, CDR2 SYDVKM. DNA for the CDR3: TGTGCCAGCAGTTTCGGGGGTTCGGGGAATCAGCCCCAGCATTTT. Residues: CASSFGGSGNQPQHF.

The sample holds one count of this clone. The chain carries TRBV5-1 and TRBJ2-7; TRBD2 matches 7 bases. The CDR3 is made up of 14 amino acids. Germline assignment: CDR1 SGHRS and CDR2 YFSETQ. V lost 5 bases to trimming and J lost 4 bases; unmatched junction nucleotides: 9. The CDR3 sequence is CASRPGGMIYEQYF. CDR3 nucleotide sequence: TGCGCCAGCAGACCGGGGGGAATGATTTACGAGCAGTACTTC.